A single TCR beta chain is shown here with its context. Its antigen is still unknown. The CDR3 totals 14 residues. V shed 0 bases and J shed 6 bases, with 8 bases lying between them. Germline CDR1 is LGHDT and CDR2 is YNNKEL (reference sequence). Two oligonucleotides, mixed equimolar, formed the beta constant-region primer covering TRBC1 and TRBC2. Four rounds of PCR amplified the ligated cDNA using nested alpha and beta constant-region primers plus SP2. Each CDR3 protein is one row after TCRdb ran MiXCR on the UMI-ligation and nested PCR reads. The sample records 100,000 to 150,000 distinct CDR3 sequences, roughly 36% being singletons. The sample belongs to a study of naive and memory T cell subsets. Findings and caveats of the study: Activation and differentiation may alter RNA-based TCR counts. In naive cells, over 85% of TCR sequences were seen only once. A clonotype means one alpha or beta sequence, not an alpha/beta pair.

The J gene is TRBJ2-2, the V gene TRBV3-1; D unclear. The clonotype was recovered from a human donor in good health. Sequenced sample: central memory CD4+ T cells from blood. Here the CDR3 reads CASSQDVASGELFF. CDR3 sequence (DNA): TGTGCCAGCAGCCAAGATGTTGCCTCCGGGGAGCTGTTTTTT.